These 30 T cell receptor beta chains were all obtained from the same sample, sequenced in a study of T cells expressing NK-cell markers (TCRdb year 2020). Receptor amplification or capture employed 5' RACE. Sequencing relied on an Illumina HiSeq 2000. After TCRdb reprocessed the reads, each CDR3 protein sequence was kept as one row, without DNA. This sample's listing comprises almost 450,000 distinct CDR3 sequences. The ten largest clones represent under 7.5% of the sample. The specimen was blood T cells: a sorted CD56 or NKG2C T cell subset, CD4+ or CD8+ T cells, or bulk PBMC T cells (not recorded which). These receptors all come from a woman between 18 and 75 years old in good health.

The V and J genes are TRBV7-2 and TRBJ2-5; TCRdb calls TRBD2, which cannot be checked without DNA. The CDR3 is made up of 16 amino acids. Per the germline V gene, CDR1 is SGHTA and CDR2 is FQGNSA. This chain's CDR3 is CASSLARLGLGETQYF.

The CDR3 reads CASSLVGTSGRPSTDTQYF. This chain connects TRBV5-1 to TRBJ2-3; TCRdb proposes TRBD2, but this gene call is untestable without DNA. This CDR3 has 19 residues. The germline CDR1 and CDR2 sequences are SGHRS and YFSETQ.

This chain joins TRBV5-1 and TRBJ2-7; with no DNA, the TCRdb D assignment of TRBD2 cannot be verified. This CDR3 spans 15 amino acids. CDR1 is SGHRS and CDR2 is YFSETQ in the germline V gene. This CDR3 reads CASSQTSGSAYEQYF.

The CDR3 region is CASSLESGRGYGYTF. This chain uses TRBV5-1 with TRBJ1-2; lacking DNA, the TRBD1 call made by TCRdb goes unchecked. Germline V CDR1 and CDR2: SGHRS, YFSETQ. The CDR3 extends over 15 amino acids.

The CDR3 reads CASSFDSPGGTGANVLTF. The V and J genes are TRBV11-1 and TRBJ2-6; the TRBD2 assignment by TCRdb is unverifiable without DNA. CDR1 SGHAT and CDR2 FQDESV come from the germline V gene (reference sequence). CDR3 size: 18 residues.

This chain connects TRBV24-1 to TRBJ2-2. Germline lookup yields CDR1 KGHDR and CDR2 SFDVKD. CDR3 length equals 16 residues. The CDR3 region is CATSSDTAGNTGELFF.

The chain joins TRBV12-3 or TRBV12-4 to TRBJ2-1; TCRdb outputs TRBD1, but without DNA this stays unchecked. CDR3 length equals 12 residues. CDR3 amino acids: CASRPRGNEQFF.

This chain uses TRBV18 with TRBJ1-1; there is no DNA to check the TCRdb D call of TRBD1. Germline-derived CDR1 and CDR2 are KGHSH and LQKENI. The CDR3 is 12 amino acids. CDR3 region: CASSARDREAFF.

This chain links TRBV12-3 or TRBV12-4 with TRBJ1-3; no DNA is available, so the TRBD1 call from TCRdb remains unchecked. The CDR3 is made up of 14 amino acids. This CDR3 is CASTQFQGRNTIYF.

The CDR3 is CASRLGPSTDTQYF. The chain recombines TRBV2 with TRBJ2-3; no DNA is available, so the TRBD2 call from TCRdb remains unchecked. This CDR3 contains 14 residues. Germline CDR1 is SNHLY and CDR2 is FYNNEI.

V and J are TRBV10-3 and TRBJ2-3. CDR1 is ENHRY, CDR2 SYGVKD, per germline. The CDR3 runs 12 residues. The CDR3 loop is CAISDSTDTQYF.

CDR3 sequence: CASSLGGGFSSSEQFF. The chain couples TRBV11-2 to TRBJ2-1; TCRdb calls TRBD1, which cannot be checked without DNA. Germline V gives CDR1 SGHAT, CDR2 FQNNGV. CDR3 length equals 16 residues.

This sequence joins TRBV4-1 and TRBJ1-2. From germline, CDR1 is MGHRA and CDR2 YSYEKL. The CDR3 is made up of 14 amino acids. CDR3 residues: CASSQVSSNYGYTF.

CDR3: CASAGAGMNTEAFF. This chain uses TRBV6-1 with TRBJ1-1; TCRdb designates TRBD1, a call that cannot be tested without DNA. This CDR3 spans 14 amino acids. Germline V gives CDR1 MNHNS, CDR2 SASEGT.

The rearrangement links TRBV12-3 or TRBV12-4 to TRBJ2-1; as DNA is missing, the TRBD1 call by TCRdb cannot be tested. The CDR3 has 14 residues. CDR3 sequence: CASRGETPYNEQFF.

The gene calls are TRBV5-1 and TRBJ2-5; no DNA is available, so the TRBD2 call from TCRdb remains unchecked. Germline V gives CDR1 SGHRS, CDR2 YFSETQ. CDR3 length: 14 amino acids. CDR3 in amino acids: CASSSTSGTETQYF.

CDR3 in amino acids: CSAWGKANTEAFF. The chain has TRBV20-1 and TRBJ1-1. Germline V gene data show CDR1 as DFQATT and CDR2 as SNEGSKA (reference sequence). The CDR3 has 13 residues.

This chain connects TRBV20-1 to TRBJ2-1; TCRdb lists TRBD2, though no DNA is available to test this call. Germline assignment: CDR1 DFQATT and CDR2 SNEGSKA (reference sequence). This CDR3 comprises 14 residues. The CDR3 here is CSASGGAIGNEQFF.

The chain is built from TRBV7-2 and TRBJ2-3; no DNA is available, so the TRBD1 call from TCRdb remains unchecked. The CDR3 runs 15 residues. CDR1 is SGHTA, CDR2 FQGNSA, per germline. The CDR3 protein is CASSRDVTSTDTQYF.

V gene TRBV9 combines with J gene TRBJ1-2. This CDR3 is built from 17 residues. Germline CDR1 SGDLS, CDR2 YYNGEE. The CDR3 protein is CASSVALGWAGNYGYTF.

The chain recombines TRBV5-1 with TRBJ2-3; the D call of TRBD2 rests on TCRdb alone, since no DNA is present to check it. Germline assignment: CDR1 SGHRS and CDR2 YFSETQ. CDR3 length: 14 residues. The CDR3 loop reads CASRTTSGGDTQYF.

V is TRBV20-1 and J is TRBJ2-3; TCRdb designates TRBD2, a call that cannot be tested without DNA. This CDR3 has 14 amino acids. Per germline, CDR1 DFQATT and CDR2 SNEGSKA (reference sequence). The CDR3 reads CSARSGGGTDTQYF.

The chain couples TRBV9 to TRBJ2-2; TCRdb designates TRBD1, a call that cannot be tested without DNA. The CDR3 sequence is 15 residues long. Germline loops: CDR1 SGDLS, CDR2 YYNGEE. CDR3 sequence: CASSVPPENTGELFF. Variable domain in full (rest from reference TRBV9 and TRBJ2-2): DSGVTQTPKHLITATGQRVTLRCSPRSGDLSVYWYQQSLDQGLQFLIQYYNGEERAKGNILERFSAQQFPDLHSELNLSSLELGDSALYFCASSVPPENTGELFFGEGSRLTVL.

This chain joins TRBV20-1 and TRBJ1-3; no DNA is available, so the TRBD1 call from TCRdb remains unchecked. Germline-derived CDR1 and CDR2 are DFQATT and SNEGSKA (reference sequence). The CDR3 sequence is 18 residues long. CDR3: CSARDRKGQGAFGNTIYF.

This chain joins TRBV4-1 and TRBJ2-5; TCRdb lists TRBD1, though no DNA is available to test this call. Germline CDR1 MGHRA, CDR2 YSYEKL. CDR3 size: 16 residues. The CDR3 region is CASSQTLTGGRETQYF.

Its frequency marks this clonotype as medium-sized. The J gene is TRBJ2-1, the V gene TRBV9; TCRdb's D gene call, TRBD1, goes unchecked for lack of DNA. The CDR3 contains 15 residues. Germline CDR1 SGDLS, CDR2 YYNGEE. CDR3 amino acids: CASSSGGVSYNEQFF.

This chain connects TRBV7-7 to TRBJ2-5; the D gene TCRdb calls, TRBD1, cannot be checked with no DNA. Germline CDR1 is SSHAT and CDR2 is FNYEAQ (reference sequence). The CDR3 runs to 16 residues. CDR3 sequence: CASSSYLDRAPETQYF.

This chain connects TRBV9 to TRBJ1-5; TCRdb returns TRBD1, unconfirmable since there is no DNA. Per the germline V gene, CDR1 is SGDLS and CDR2 is YYNGEE. CDR3 length: 15 amino acids. The CDR3 loop reads CASSVTGSSNQPQHF.

This sequence joins TRBV4-3 and TRBJ1-4; the TCRdb D gene call, TRBD1, has no DNA to confirm it. This CDR3 comprises 14 residues. Germline V CDR1 and CDR2: LGHNA, YSLEER. This chain's CDR3 is CASSQVQGVAKLFF.

The J gene is TRBJ2-5, the V gene TRBV9. Germline CDR1 is SGDLS and CDR2 is YYNGEE. The CDR3 is 14 amino acids. CDR3 region: CASSGNAPQETQYF.